One and the same sample provided the 29 T cell receptor beta chains below, sequenced in a study of CD8+ T cells in alopecia areata. The treatment is: oral pan-JAK inhibitor, 5-10 mg twice daily. Extracted from the samples, RNA was reverse transcribed into cDNA to serve as the sequencing template. The table came from immunoSEQ multiplex PCR; TCRdb's copy has only in-frame clones and leaves some out. Of about 290,000 clones detected, about 62% appear once; the ten largest clones hold under 2%. The sample was CD4+ T cells sorted from blood, taken at week 24, from a patient treated with tofacitinib. The receptors derive from a human donor with alopecia areata.

This clone was seen a handful of times. The V gene is TRBV5-4, the J gene TRBJ1-5, with 7 bases identical to TRBD1. Trimming removed 4 bases from V and 3 bases from J; junction bases left unmatched: 4. Germline values: CDR1 SGHNT, CDR2 YYREEE (reference sequence). The CDR3 runs 14 residues. CDR3 DNA: TGTGCCAGCAGCCTCGACAGGGACAATCAGCCCCAGCATTTT. This gives the protein CASSLDRDNQPQHF.

This chain connects TRBV15 to TRBJ2-1; 13 nucleotides match TRBD2. This CDR3 spans 13 amino acids. In germline, CDR1 is LNHNV, CDR2 YYDKDF (reference sequence). The ends lost 8 bases at V and 10 bases at J; junction bases unmatched: 5. This chain's CDR3 is CATGLAGEGEQFF. The CDR3 nucleotides are TGTGCCACCGGACTAGCGGGGGAGGGGGAGCAGTTCTTC. Together with reference TRBV15 and TRBJ2-1, the CDR3 gives the full variable domain: DAMVIQNPRYQVTQFGKPVTLSCSQTLNHNVMYWYQQKSSQAPKLLFHYYDKDFNNEADTPDNFQSRRPNTSFCFLDIRSPGLGDTAMYLCATGLAGEGEQFFGPGTRLTVL.

Only a few counts were recorded for this clone. The chain combines TRBV29-1 with TRBJ2-1, with 9 bases lining up with TRBD1. This CDR3 contains 15 residues. V lost 8 bases to trimming and J lost 10 bases; unmatched junction nucleotides: 18. Germline CDR1 SQVTM, CDR2 ANQGSEA. CDR3 protein: CSTPGGQGFPGEQFF. The CDR3 DNA is TGCAGCACCCCCGGGGGACAGGGCTTCCCAGGGGAGCAGTTCTTC.

The chain uses TRBV5-1 and TRBJ1-1; perhaps TRBD1 as D (5 bases). The germline V and J ends were trimmed by 5 bases and 3 bases, with 14 bases remaining between them. Germline assignment: CDR1 SGHRS and CDR2 YFSETQ. This CDR3 spans 14 amino acids. CDR3 in DNA: TGCGCCAGCAGTAATCCGATGGGGGACACTGAAGCTTTCTTT. Its translation is CASSNPMGDTEAFF.

This chain connects TRBV9 to TRBJ2-7, with D perhaps being TRBD1 or TRBD2 (5 bases each). This CDR3 spans 13 amino acids. V shed 3 bases and J shed 11 bases, with 18 bases lying between them. Germline CDR1 reads SGDLS; CDR2 reads YYNGEE. The CDR3: CASSALSSGHEYF. The CDR3 nucleotides are TGTGCCAGCAGCGCGCTCTCTTCGGGGCACGAGTACTTC.

The chain links TRBV10-3 to TRBJ2-5; a possible D gene is TRBD2 (7 bases). The germline V and J ends were trimmed by 4 bases and 6 bases, with 12 bases remaining between them. The CDR3 has 13 amino acids. CDR1 ENHRY and CDR2 SYGVKD come from the germline V gene. The CDR3: CAISGGGGQTQYF. The DNA of the CDR3 is TGTGCCATCAGTGGAGGCGGGGGCCAGACCCAGTACTTC.

This clone has a single count. The rearrangement joins TRBV6-1 to TRBJ1-1; D might be TRBD1 (5 bases). There are 14 residues in the CDR3. The V gene lost 2 bases and the J gene lost 1 base, with 8 bases spanning the gap. CDR1 is MNHNS, CDR2 SASEGT, per germline. The CDR3 DNA is TGTGCCAGCAGTGAACTTAGGGGGAACACTGAAGCTTTCTTT. The encoded protein is CASSELRGNTEAFF.

The rearrangement joins TRBV10-3 to TRBJ2-7; D perhaps matches TRBD1 (5 bases). Looked up from germline, CDR1 is ENHRY and CDR2 is SYGVKD. The CDR3 covers 13 residues. Trimming pared 6 bases from V and 4 bases from J, leaving 13 bases between. The CDR3 here is CAISDRFTYEQYF. CDR3 bases: TGTGCCATCAGCGACAGATTCACGTACGAGCAGTACTTC.

This sequence joins TRBV28 and TRBJ2-7; D is undetermined. The CDR3 covers 12 residues. Germline V lookup: CDR1 MDHEN, CDR2 SYDVKM. The V end was cut by 6 bases, the J end by 13 bases, with 19 bases between. The DNA for the CDR3 is TGTGCCAGCAGGCCCAGGTTTTCCTCACTCTACTTC. Protein: CASRPRFSSLYF.

This chain joins TRBV29-1 and TRBJ2-7; maybe TRBD2 (6 bases). This CDR3 comprises 13 residues. Germline V gene data show CDR1 as SQVTM and CDR2 as ANQGSEA. Trimming took 1 base from V and 6 from J, leaving 13 bases between them. The CDR3 DNA reads as TGCAGCGTTGAAGGCTTGACTAGGGGCGAGCAGTACTTC. This sequence encodes CSVEGLTRGEQYF.

The genes are TRBV5-1 and TRBJ2-6; a weak D match, TRBD2 (5 bases). The germline V and J ends were trimmed by 0 bases and 0 bases, with 7 bases remaining between them. The CDR3 extends over 16 amino acids. Germline V gene data show CDR1 as SGHRS and CDR2 as YFSETQ. CDR3 sequence: CASSLGEISGANVLTF. CDR3 in DNA: TGCGCCAGCAGCTTGGGGGAGATCTCTGGGGCCAACGTCCTGACTTTC.

The gene calls are TRBV29-1 and TRBJ1-1; D gene ambiguous. Per the germline V gene, CDR1 is SQVTM and CDR2 is ANQGSEA. With 5 bases removed from V and 3 bases from J, the gap between germline ends came to 16 bases. The CDR3 covers 14 residues. CDR3 loop: CSVQQAAFDTEAFF. CDR3 nucleotide sequence: TGCAGCGTTCAGCAGGCCGCTTTCGACACTGAAGCTTTCTTT.

The chain links TRBV9 to TRBJ2-5; D unclear. Germline CDR1 is SGDLS and CDR2 is YYNGEE. CDR3 length equals 12 residues. Trimming took off 1 base at V and 0 bases at J, with 1 base between the two ends. CDR3 in amino acids: CASSVNQETQYF. Written as DNA, the CDR3 is TGTGCCAGCAGCGTAAACCAAGAGACCCAGTACTTC.

The rearrangement links TRBV5-1 to TRBJ2-3; D might be TRBD1 or TRBD2, each matching 5 bases. Germline CDR1 and CDR2: SGHRS and YFSETQ. V was pared by 8 bases and J by 2 bases, with 18 bases between. CDR3 length: 15 amino acids. CDR3 sequence (DNA): TGCGCCAGTACACCGGGACCCGCTAACACAGATACGCAGTATTTT. As protein: CASTPGPANTDTQYF.

This clone was observed once. The chain is built from TRBV11-2 and TRBJ1-2, with TRBD1 matching over 8 bases. CDR1 and CDR2 (germline): SGHAT, FQNNGV. V lost 5 bases, J lost 6 bases, and 11 bases stayed unmatched. The CDR3 sequence is 15 residues long. This chain's CDR3 is CASSEFRDRHNGYTF. CDR3 sequence (DNA): TGTGCCAGCAGCGAGTTCCGGGACAGGCACAATGGCTACACCTTC.

This clone appeared a few times. Distinct nucleotide sequences in the sample also encode this CDR3. This chain uses TRBV9 with TRBJ2-5, with D hard to call. The CDR3 sequence is 11 residues long. Trimming removed 3 bases from V and 2 bases from J, with 2 bases in between. Germline CDR1 is SGDLS and CDR2 is YYNGEE. CDR3 residues: CASSAQETQYF. In nucleotides, the CDR3 is TGTGCCAGCAGCGCTCAAGAGACCCAGTACTTC. The entire variable domain, with the rest obtained from reference TRBV9 and TRBJ2-5, is as follows: DSGVTQTPKHLITATGQRVTLRCSPRSGDLSVYWYQQSLDQGLQFLIQYYNGEERAKGNILERFSAQQFPDLHSELNLSSLELGDSALYFCASSAQETQYFGPGTRLLVL.

This clone was seen repeatedly, ten times or more. DNA for the CDR3: TGTGCCAGCAGTTTATCCATGTACACTGAAGCTTTCTTT. Translated, it gives CASSLSMYTEAFF. The J gene is TRBJ1-1, the V gene TRBV27; D gene unclear. Per germline, CDR1 MNHEY and CDR2 SMNVEV (reference sequence). Between the trimmed V and J ends, which lost 0 bases and 3 bases, there was a span of 5 bases. The CDR3 has 13 amino acids.

The V call is TRBV4-1, the J call TRBJ2-4, with 9 bases fitting TRBD2. Germline loops: CDR1 MGHRA, CDR2 YSYEKL. With V trimmed by 4 bases and J by 8 bases, 12 bases remained unmatched. The CDR3 contains 16 residues. The CDR3 region has the DNA TGCGCCAGCAGCCCGGGACTAGCTAGGAGCTTGGACATTCAGTACTTC. Translation gives CASSPGLARSLDIQYF.

This chain links TRBV19 with TRBJ1-5; D is perhaps TRBD1 (5 bases). CDR3 length: 16 amino acids. Germline lookup yields CDR1 LNHDA and CDR2 SQIVND (reference sequence). Trimming shortened V by 5 bases and J by 4 bases, and 18 bases separated the two germline ends. CDR3: CASSDPGRDRNQPQHF. CDR3 DNA sequence: TGTGCCAGTAGTGATCCAGGGAGGGATAGAAATCAGCCCCAGCATTTT.

As DNA, the CDR3 is TGTGCCAGCAGCGTTGGACAGGGGGATGGCTACACCTTC. This sequence encodes CASSVGQGDGYTF. The chain recombines TRBV9 with TRBJ1-2, with 10 bases that match TRBD1. The CDR3 extends over 13 amino acids. Germline V gene data show CDR1 as SGDLS and CDR2 as YYNGEE. Trimming removed 2 bases from V and 6 bases from J; junction bases left unmatched: 1.

The genes are TRBV27 and TRBJ2-5, with a possible D match to TRBD2 (5 bases). V gave up 6 bases and J gave up 2 bases, with 13 bases separating them. Germline V gene lookup returns CDR1 MNHEY and CDR2 SMNVEV (reference sequence). The CDR3 covers 14 residues. CDR3 sequence (DNA): TGTGCCAGCAGCCTCCGGGGTATACAAGAGACCCAGTACTTC. It yields the protein CASSLRGIQETQYF.

V is TRBV7-2 and J is TRBJ2-4, with no clear D. V lost 3 bases, J lost 5 bases, and 5 bases lay in between. The CDR3 is 12 residues long. The germline V gene encodes CDR1 SGHTA and CDR2 FQGNSA. Here the CDR3 reads CASSFPENIQYF. The CDR3 nucleotides read TGTGCCAGCAGCTTTCCCGAAAACATTCAGTACTTC.

This clone was seen a handful of times. V gene TRBV5-1 combines with J gene TRBJ1-2; TRBD1 is a possible D gene (5 bases). The germline V gene has CDR1 SGHRS and CDR2 YFSETQ. The CDR3 spans 12 residues. The V end lost 4 bases, the J end lost 6 bases, and 10 bases lay between the germline ends. CDR3 sequence: CASSLRGDGYTF. CDR3 sequence (DNA): TGCGCCAGCAGCCTCCGGGGGGATGGCTACACCTTC.

This chain joins TRBV7-9 and TRBJ2-3; the D gene is possibly TRBD2 (6 bases). Trimming took off 7 bases at V and 3 bases at J, with 17 bases between the two ends. In germline, CDR1 is SEHNR, CDR2 FQNEAQ (reference sequence). This CDR3 spans 15 amino acids. The CDR3 DNA reads TGTGCCAGCACAATCGGGACTGCTGGAACAGATACGCAGTATTTT. It encodes CASTIGTAGTDTQYF.

The V gene is TRBV2, the J gene TRBJ1-2; tentative D call: TRBD1 (5 bases). CDR1 and CDR2 (germline): SNHLY, FYNNEI. V lost 2 bases to trimming and J lost 13 bases, with 23 bases between them. This CDR3 comprises 15 residues. DNA for the CDR3: TGTGCCAGCAGTGAATGGGGTAGAACTGGGGCCACGTCCACCTTC. Encoded protein: CASSEWGRTGATSTF.

This clone occurred a few times. The chain has TRBV27 and TRBJ2-7; TRBD1 aligns across 9 bases. J lost 4 bases, V lost 4 bases, and 5 bases had no gene match. Germline CDR1 reads MNHEY; CDR2 reads SMNVEV (reference sequence). CDR3 length: 14 residues. CDR3 sequence (DNA): TGTGCCAGCAGTTGGGACAGGGAGGCTTACGAGCAGTACTTC. It yields the protein CASSWDREAYEQYF.

V gene TRBV6-5 combines with J gene TRBJ1-2; 12 bases agree with TRBD1. The CDR3 has 14 residues. V lost 4 bases and J lost 8; bases outside the gene matches: 5. The germline CDR1 and CDR2 sequences are MNHEY and SVGAGI. CDR3 nucleotide sequence: TGTGCCAGCAGTTCGGGACAGGGGGCGAGGGGCTACACCTTC. Translated: CASSSGQGARGYTF.

This chain uses TRBV5-1 with TRBJ2-5, with D maybe TRBD2 (6 bases). This CDR3 contains 10 residues. The ends were cut back, 10 bases at V and 3 bases at J, with 7 bases in the middle. CDR1 is SGHRS, CDR2 YFSETQ, per germline. CDR3: CASGEETQYF. The DNA of the CDR3 is TGCGCCTCGGGGGAAGAGACCCAGTACTTC.

This clone has only a few counts. The chain recombines TRBV29-1 with TRBJ2-7; a possible D gene is TRBD1 (5 bases). This CDR3 contains 12 residues. V gave up 4 bases and J gave up 2 bases, with 9 bases separating them. Germline V gene sequence: CDR1 SQVTM, CDR2 ANQGSEA. In DNA form, the CDR3 reads TGCAGCGTTGGGCCACAGGCCTACGAGCAGTACTTC. This codes for CSVGPQAYEQYF.